This T cell receptor beta chain emerged from a study of identical twins. In TCRdb, the 5' RACE reads were re-called with MiXCR into one record per CDR3 protein. The table includes around 490,000 distinct CDR3 sequences, 13% to 15% detected once. About this clonotype itself: No antigen is known for it.

Each donor was a healthy Caucasian. Study-wide results and limits: The study reached conclusions through statistical analysis that was cross-sectional, not following the same donors.

CDR3 size: 17 residues. The V and J ends lost 4 bases and 9 bases respectively, with 24 bases between them. The germline gives CDR1 KGHDR, CDR2 SFDVKD. These data were likewise used in another study, on yellow fever vaccine responses in identical twins. That work adds: In identical twins, vaccine T cell responses appeared partly shared and partly individual.

The chain couples TRBV24-1 to TRBJ2-1; D possibly uses TRBD1 or TRBD2 (6 bases each). This receptor was identified in a woman aged 18-30 years in good health. The material sequenced was CD4+ T cells sorted from blood. The CDR3 here is CATSDGPGAPTRAEQFF. CDR3 in DNA: TGTGCCACCAGTGACGGTCCGGGGGCTCCTACTCGGGCTGAGCAGTTCTTC.